The clone carrying this T cell receptor beta chain was picked up a small number of times. The antigen is unknown. This record comes from a study of T cells after yellow fever vaccination. It was through 5'RACE template switching that TCR cDNA was made, with a universal primer site and UMIs added. TCRdb reprocessed the 5' RACE reads via MiXCR and lists one record per CDR3 protein. The sample includes a few hundred thousand distinct CDR3 sequences, around 13% seen only once; the top ten take about 3%. The V and J ends lost 0 bases and 2 bases respectively, with 13 bases between them. Per the germline V gene, CDR1 is LGHNA and CDR2 is YNFKEQ. This CDR3 is built from 16 residues. Overall study results and limits: Re-detected after boosting: most primary clones, 96% of CD4 and 80% to 90% of CD8. Repertoires sorted by FACS could include abundant clonotypes that are contaminants from the bulk population.

The sample was CD4+ T cells sorted from PBMCs, taken 15 days after the yellow fever booster vaccination. The sequence came from a man younger than 35 who received the YFV17D yellow fever vaccine. V usage is TRBV4-2 and J usage is TRBJ1-2; D perhaps matches TRBD1 (6 bases). The CDR3 protein is CASSQDDGGTNYGYTF. CDR3 sequence (DNA): TGTGCCAGCAGCCAAGATGATGGGGGGACAAACTATGGCTACACCTTC.